This is a list of T cell receptor beta chains from one sample in a study of shared clonotypes between healthy human individuals. The assay was immunoSEQ multiplex PCR, and TCRdb's table has in-frame clones only and misses some. The sample has some 350,000 clones; around 67% are singletons. Sequenced material: memory CD4+ T cells sorted from blood. The receptors originated from a young man in good health. Each CDR3 is given with its conserved first and last residue. The order of the fields is V gene, D gene, J gene, clone size, CDR3 protein. The D gene is left open where the match is weak. Not all rows give a size; the values are once, few, many and, for expanded clones, a class.

TRBV10-3,-,TRBJ1-5,few,CAISMQGGEPQHF
TRBV11-2,TRBD2,TRBJ2-1,-,CASSFSSKRAGGNNEQFF
TRBV27,-,TRBJ2-3,few,CASSSPQGSTDTQYF
TRBV19,-,TRBJ1-5,-,CASSISTTGWNQPQHF
TRBV18,-,TRBJ1-3,-,CASSPSAPGSGNTIYF
TRBV18,-,TRBJ1-5,-,CASSSGVADLNQPQHF
TRBV7-9,-,TRBJ2-6,-,CASSLYSNGANVLTF
TRBV2,TRBD2,TRBJ2-2,-,CASRASGSFGELFF
TRBV7-8,TRBD1,TRBJ2-2,once,CASSQQGARTGELFF
TRBV7-8,TRBD1,TRBJ1-1,-,CASSLGTGRITEAFF
TRBV6-5,-,TRBJ1-3,-,CASSYSPGSSGNTIYF
TRBV14,TRBD1,TRBJ2-1,once,CASSLFGDRGFDEQFF
TRBV19,-,TRBJ2-2,few,CASWDVRQSNTGELFF
TRBV7-2,-,TRBJ2-1,-,CASSLLGGSYNEQFF
TRBV18,-,TRBJ2-6,-,CASSGLTGYSGANVLTF
TRBV6-5,-,TRBJ2-3,few,CASSRDFTDTQYF
TRBV6-6,-,TRBJ2-3,-,CASSYGRPDTQYF
TRBV5-1,-,TRBJ2-6,-,CASSSTGLSGANVLTF
TRBV5-1,TRBD1,TRBJ2-7,-,CASSFSPGTASEQYF
TRBV19,-,TRBJ1-1,-,CASSGQSNTEAFF
TRBV7-9,-,TRBJ2-5,-,CASSWYQETQYF
TRBV7-9,TRBD2,TRBJ2-7,-,CASSPLSSGSYEQYF
TRBV5-4,-,TRBJ2-6,few,CASSVGGAAGANVLTF
TRBV11-2,-,TRBJ2-7,-,CASSLLETNPPLYEQYF